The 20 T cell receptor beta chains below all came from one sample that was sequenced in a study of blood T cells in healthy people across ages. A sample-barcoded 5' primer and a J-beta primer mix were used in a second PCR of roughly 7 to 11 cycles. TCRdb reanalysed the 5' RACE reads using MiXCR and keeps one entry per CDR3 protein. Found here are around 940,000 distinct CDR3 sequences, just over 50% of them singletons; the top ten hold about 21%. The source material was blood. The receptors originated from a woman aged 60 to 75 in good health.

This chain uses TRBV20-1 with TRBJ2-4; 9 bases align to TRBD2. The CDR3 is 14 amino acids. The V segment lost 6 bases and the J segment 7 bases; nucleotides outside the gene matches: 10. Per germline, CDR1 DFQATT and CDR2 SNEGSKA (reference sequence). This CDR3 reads CSAEMASGMNIQYF. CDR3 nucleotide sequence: TGCAGTGCAGAGATGGCTAGCGGGATGAACATTCAGTACTTC.

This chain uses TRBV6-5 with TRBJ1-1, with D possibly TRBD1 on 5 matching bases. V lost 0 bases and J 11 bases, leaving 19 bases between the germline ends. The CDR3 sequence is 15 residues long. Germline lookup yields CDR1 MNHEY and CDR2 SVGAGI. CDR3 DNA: TGTGCCAGCAGTTACTCGAGCGTGGATACCTGGGGGGCTTTCTTT. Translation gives CASSYSSVDTWGAFF.

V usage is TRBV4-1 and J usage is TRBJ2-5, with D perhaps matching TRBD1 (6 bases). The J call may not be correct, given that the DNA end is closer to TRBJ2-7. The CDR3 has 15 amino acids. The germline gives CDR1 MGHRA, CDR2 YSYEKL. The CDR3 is CASTSGGTKPCEQYF. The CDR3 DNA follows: TGCGCCAGCACCTCAGGTGGGACAAAGCCCTGCGAGCAGTACTTC.

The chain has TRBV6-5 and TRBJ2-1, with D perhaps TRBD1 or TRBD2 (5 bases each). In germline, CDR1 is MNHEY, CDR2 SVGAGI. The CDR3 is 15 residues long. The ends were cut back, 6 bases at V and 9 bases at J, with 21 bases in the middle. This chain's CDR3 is CASRDTGRGVGEQFF. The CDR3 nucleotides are TGTGCCAGCAGGGACACGGGACGGGGTGTGGGTGAGCAGTTCTTC.

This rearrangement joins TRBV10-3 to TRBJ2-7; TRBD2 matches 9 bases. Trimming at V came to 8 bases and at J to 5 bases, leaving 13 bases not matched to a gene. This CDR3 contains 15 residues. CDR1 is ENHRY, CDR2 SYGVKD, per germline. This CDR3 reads CAIGPRLAARDEQYF. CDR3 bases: TGTGCCATCGGACCGCGACTAGCGGCTCGGGACGAGCAGTACTTC.

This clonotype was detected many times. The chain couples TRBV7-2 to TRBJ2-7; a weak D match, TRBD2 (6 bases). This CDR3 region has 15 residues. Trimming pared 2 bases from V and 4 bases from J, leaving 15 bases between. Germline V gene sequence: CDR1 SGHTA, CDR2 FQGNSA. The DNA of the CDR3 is TGTGCCAGCAGCTTATCAGGAGGGGTTGTTTACGAGCAGTACTTC. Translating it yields CASSLSGGVVYEQYF.

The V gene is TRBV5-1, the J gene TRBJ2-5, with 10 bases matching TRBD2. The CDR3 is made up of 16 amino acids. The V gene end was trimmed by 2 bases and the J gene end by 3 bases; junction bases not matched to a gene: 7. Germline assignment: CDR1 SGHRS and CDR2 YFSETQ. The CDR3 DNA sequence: TGCGCCAGCAGCTTAAGTTACCTAGCGGGAGAAGAGACCCAGTACTTC. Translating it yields CASSLSYLAGEETQYF.

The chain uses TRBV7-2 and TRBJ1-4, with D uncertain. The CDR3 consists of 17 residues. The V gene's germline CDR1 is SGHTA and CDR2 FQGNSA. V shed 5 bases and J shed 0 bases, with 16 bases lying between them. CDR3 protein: CASSRTVLLATNEKLFF. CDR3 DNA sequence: TGTGCCAGCAGCCGTACAGTCCTCCTGGCAACTAATGAAAAACTGTTTTTT. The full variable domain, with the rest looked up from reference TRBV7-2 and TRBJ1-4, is GAGVSQSPSNKVTEKGKDVELRCDPISGHTALYWYRQSLGQGLEFLIYFQGNSAPDKSGLPSDRFSAERTGGSVSTLTIQRTQQEDSAVYLCASSRTVLLATNEKLFFGSGTQLSVL.

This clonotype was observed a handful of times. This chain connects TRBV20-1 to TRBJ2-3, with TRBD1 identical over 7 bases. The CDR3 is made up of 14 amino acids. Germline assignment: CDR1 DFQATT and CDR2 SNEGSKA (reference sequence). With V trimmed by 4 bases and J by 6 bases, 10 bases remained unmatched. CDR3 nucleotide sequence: TGCAGTGCTATTCCGGGACAGCAAGGGGATACGCAGTATTTT. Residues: CSAIPGQQGDTQYF.

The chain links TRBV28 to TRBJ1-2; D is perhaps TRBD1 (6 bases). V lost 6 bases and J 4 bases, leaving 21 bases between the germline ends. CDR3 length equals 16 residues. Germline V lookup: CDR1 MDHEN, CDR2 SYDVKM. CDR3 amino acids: CASRRDRRNRLYGYTF. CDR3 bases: TGTGCCAGCAGAAGAGACAGGAGGAATCGCCTCTATGGCTACACCTTC.

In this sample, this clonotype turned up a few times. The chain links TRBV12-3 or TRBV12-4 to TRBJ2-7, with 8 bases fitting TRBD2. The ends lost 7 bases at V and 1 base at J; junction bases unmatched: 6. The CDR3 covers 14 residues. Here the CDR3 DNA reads TGTGCCAGCACCTTTACTAGCGGATCCTACGAGCAGTACTTC. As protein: CASTFTSGSYEQYF.

CDR3 in DNA: TGTGCCAGCAGTTACCAGCAGGGGATCACTGAAGCTTTCTTT. Encoded protein: CASSYQQGITEAFF. This sequence joins TRBV6-2 or TRBV6-3 and TRBJ1-1, with a tentative D call TRBD1 (6 bases). The CDR3 consists of 14 residues. CDR1 is MNHEY and CDR2 is SVGEGT in the germline V gene. V was trimmed by 2 bases and J by 4 bases, leaving 11 bases between them.

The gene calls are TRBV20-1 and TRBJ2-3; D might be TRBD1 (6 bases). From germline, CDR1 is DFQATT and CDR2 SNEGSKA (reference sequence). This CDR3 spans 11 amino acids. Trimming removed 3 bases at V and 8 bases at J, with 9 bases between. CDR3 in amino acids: CSASRDITQYF. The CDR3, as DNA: TGCAGTGCTAGTCGGGACATTACGCAGTATTTT.

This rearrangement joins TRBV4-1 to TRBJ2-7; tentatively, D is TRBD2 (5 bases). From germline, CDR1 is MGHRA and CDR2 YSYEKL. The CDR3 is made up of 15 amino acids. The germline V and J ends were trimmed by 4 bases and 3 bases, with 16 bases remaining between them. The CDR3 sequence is CASSRTRLDNYEQYF. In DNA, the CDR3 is TGCGCCAGCAGCCGGACTCGTCTCGACAACTACGAGCAGTACTTC.

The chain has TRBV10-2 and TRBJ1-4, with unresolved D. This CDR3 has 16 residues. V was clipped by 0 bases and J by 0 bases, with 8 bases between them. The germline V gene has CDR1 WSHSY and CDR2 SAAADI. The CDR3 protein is CASSESSGATNEKLFF. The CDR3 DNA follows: TGCGCCAGCAGTGAGTCTTCCGGTGCAACTAATGAAAAACTGTTTTTT.

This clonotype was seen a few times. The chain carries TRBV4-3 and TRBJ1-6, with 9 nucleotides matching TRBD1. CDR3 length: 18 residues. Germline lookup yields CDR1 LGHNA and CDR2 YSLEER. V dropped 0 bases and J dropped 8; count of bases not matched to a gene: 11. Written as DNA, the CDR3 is TGCGCCAGCAGCCAAGATCTCCGTACAGGGGGCCGGTATTCACCCCTCCACTTT. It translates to CASSQDLRTGGRYSPLHF.

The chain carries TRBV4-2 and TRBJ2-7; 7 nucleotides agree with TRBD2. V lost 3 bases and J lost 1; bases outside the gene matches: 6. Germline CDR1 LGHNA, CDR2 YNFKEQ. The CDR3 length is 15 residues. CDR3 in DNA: TGTGCCAGCAGCCATGAAAACGGGGGGTCCTACGAGCAGTACTTC. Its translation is CASSHENGGSYEQYF.

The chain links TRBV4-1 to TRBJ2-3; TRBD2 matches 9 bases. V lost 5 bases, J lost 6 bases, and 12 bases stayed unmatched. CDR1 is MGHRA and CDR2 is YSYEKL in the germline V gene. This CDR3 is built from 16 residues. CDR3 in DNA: TGCGCCAGCAGCTCACTCTGGCTAGCGGGAATGGATACGCAGTATTTT. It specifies CASSSLWLAGMDTQYF.

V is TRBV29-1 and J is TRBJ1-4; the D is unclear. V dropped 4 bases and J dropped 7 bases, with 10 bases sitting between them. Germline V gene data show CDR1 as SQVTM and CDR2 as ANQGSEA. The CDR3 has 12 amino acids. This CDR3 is CSVGGIGEKLFF. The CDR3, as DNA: TGCAGCGTTGGAGGCATCGGTGAAAAACTGTTTTTT.

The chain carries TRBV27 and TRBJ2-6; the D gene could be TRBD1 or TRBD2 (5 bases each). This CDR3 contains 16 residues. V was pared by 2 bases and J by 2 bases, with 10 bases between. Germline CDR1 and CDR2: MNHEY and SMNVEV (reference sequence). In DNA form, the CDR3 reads TGTGCCAGCAGTTTACTGGGGGTTACTGGGGCCAACGTCCTGACTTTC. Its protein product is CASSLLGVTGANVLTF.